Listed below are T cell receptor beta chains from one sample, sequenced in a study of T cell responses to AZD1222 COVID-19 vaccine. TCRdb keeps only in-frame clones here, not all; method: immunoSEQ multiplex PCR. This repertoire shows 130,000 to 150,000 clones, 82% found once; its top ten account for roughly 4.5%. This specimen was peripheral blood, taken on day 0 of MenACWY control vaccination. The receptors originated from an adult in good health. The CDR3 runs from the conserved cysteine through the conserved F or W. A D gene is named only where the DNA matches it firmly. Not every row has a clone size; where given, it reads once, few, many or a size class.

v_call: TRBV6-5; clone_size: .; j_call: TRBJ1-2; d_call: .; cdr3_nt: TGTGCCAGCAACAGACAGGAGAACTATGGCTACACCTTC; cdr3_aa: CASNRQENYGYTF
v_call: TRBV19; clone_size: .; j_call: TRBJ2-1; d_call: .; cdr3_nt: TGTGCCAGTAGTATAGAAAACGGGAAAGTAAATGAGCAGTTCTTC; cdr3_aa: CASSIENGKVNEQFF
v_call: TRBV19; clone_size: .; j_call: TRBJ1-2; d_call: .; cdr3_nt: TGTGCCAGTAGCCGGGAGACCACAGCCCAGCGCTACACCTTC; cdr3_aa: CASSRETTAQRYTF
v_call: TRBV6-5; clone_size: few; j_call: TRBJ1-5; d_call: TRBD1; cdr3_nt: TGTGCCAGCCGTTTAGACAGGGATCAACGGCAGCCCCAGCATTTT; cdr3_aa: CASRLDRDQRQPQHF
v_call: TRBV5-1; clone_size: .; j_call: TRBJ1-1; d_call: .; cdr3_nt: TGCGCCAGCAGCTTGGTATGGGGGTCGGGCACTGAAGCTTTCTTT; cdr3_aa: CASSLVWGSGTEAFF
v_call: TRBV28; clone_size: .; j_call: TRBJ1-4; d_call: .; cdr3_nt: TGTGCCAGCAGTTTAGTCGGGGACAATTTAGTACTGTTTTTT; cdr3_aa: CASSLVGDNLVLFF
v_call: TRBV7-9; clone_size: many; j_call: TRBJ2-2; d_call: .; cdr3_nt: TGTGCCACTACCGGGACAACGAACACCGGGGAGCTGTTTTTT; cdr3_aa: CATTGTTNTGELFF
v_call: TRBV7-8; clone_size: once; j_call: TRBJ2-2; d_call: TRBD1; cdr3_nt: TGTGCCAGCAGCTTTACCGGGACAGCAACGACCGGGGAGCTGTTTTTT; cdr3_aa: CASSFTGTATTGELFF
v_call: TRBV4-1; clone_size: .; j_call: TRBJ2-5; d_call: .; cdr3_nt: TGCGCCAGCAGCCAAGATCGAATGTGGGCAGAGACCCAGTACTTC; cdr3_aa: CASSQDRMWAETQYF
v_call: TRBV7-9; clone_size: .; j_call: TRBJ2-5; d_call: .; cdr3_nt: TGTGCCAGCCAGAGAGACAGCCAAGAGACCCAGTACTTC; cdr3_aa: CASQRDSQETQYF
v_call: TRBV2; clone_size: .; j_call: TRBJ1-5; d_call: .; cdr3_nt: TGTGCCAGCACCCGGACAGAAAATCAGCCCCAGCATTTT; cdr3_aa: CASTRTENQPQHF
v_call: TRBV7-3; clone_size: .; j_call: TRBJ2-2; d_call: .; cdr3_nt: TGTGCCAGCAGCCTTCGTAGCGTCGCGAACACCGGGGAGCTGTTTTTT; cdr3_aa: CASSLRSVANTGELFF
v_call: TRBV18; clone_size: .; j_call: TRBJ2-6; d_call: .; cdr3_nt: TGTGCCAGCTCACCGAGGGGATCCGGGGCCAACGTCCTGACTTTC; cdr3_aa: CASSPRGSGANVLTF
v_call: TRBV5-1; clone_size: .; j_call: TRBJ1-4; d_call: .; cdr3_nt: TGCGCCAGCGCCGTTAGGCCGGATACTCATAGCCCGGATAATGAAAAACTGTTTTTT; cdr3_aa: CASAVRPDTHSPDNEKLFF
v_call: TRBV7-9; clone_size: .; j_call: TRBJ1-5; d_call: .; cdr3_nt: TGTGCCAGCAGCTTCGACGGGAATCAGCCCCAGCATTTT; cdr3_aa: CASSFDGNQPQHF
v_call: TRBV6-5; clone_size: .; j_call: TRBJ1-2; d_call: .; cdr3_nt: TGTGCCGCCGGGGGGCGGGGGGCGTATGGCTACACCTTC; cdr3_aa: CAAGGRGAYGYTF
v_call: TRBV5-5; clone_size: once; j_call: TRBJ2-7; d_call: .; cdr3_nt: TGTGCCAGCAGCCTCGCCTTACTCACCTACGAGCAGTACTTC; cdr3_aa: CASSLALLTYEQYF
v_call: TRBV5-1; clone_size: .; j_call: TRBJ1-2; d_call: TRBD1; cdr3_nt: TGCGCCAGCAGCTTGACCGGGCGATACAGGGGGCTAAGGGACTACTATGGCTACACCTTC; cdr3_aa: CASSLTGRYRGLRDYYGYTF
v_call: TRBV5-4; clone_size: .; j_call: TRBJ2-3; d_call: TRBD2; cdr3_nt: TGTGCCAGCAGCTTTGACCGGAAGGGGCTAGCGGACACAGATACGCAGTATTTT; cdr3_aa: CASSFDRKGLADTDTQYF
v_call: TRBV5-1; clone_size: .; j_call: TRBJ2-5; d_call: .; cdr3_nt: TGCGCCAGCAGCTTGACTAGCCCCCAAGAGACCCAGTACTTC; cdr3_aa: CASSLTSPQETQYF
v_call: TRBV6-6; clone_size: .; j_call: TRBJ1-4; d_call: .; cdr3_nt: TGTGCCAGCAGAGTAGGGGCGGGAGAAAAACTGTTTTTT; cdr3_aa: CASRVGAGEKLFF
v_call: TRBV24-1; clone_size: .; j_call: TRBJ2-1; d_call: TRBD2; cdr3_nt: TGTGCCACCAGTGTCGGGGGGAGCTACAATGAGCAGTTCTTC; cdr3_aa: CATSVGGSYNEQFF
v_call: TRBV6-1; clone_size: .; j_call: TRBJ2-1; d_call: TRBD2; cdr3_nt: TGTGCCAGCAGTGGTCCCCGGACTAGCGGGGGTACCTGGCACAATGAGCAGTTCTTC; cdr3_aa: CASSGPRTSGGTWHNEQFF
v_call: TRBV21-1; clone_size: .; j_call: TRBJ1-1; d_call: .; cdr3_nt: TGTGCCAGCAGCAGGTGGGACAGGGGGGGCACTGAAGCTTTCTTT; cdr3_aa: CASSRWDRGGTEAFF
v_call: TRBV7-2; clone_size: once; j_call: TRBJ1-4; d_call: TRBD1; cdr3_nt: TGTGCCAGCAGCTCCGACAGGGCAACTAATGAAAAACTGTTTTTT; cdr3_aa: CASSSDRATNEKLFF
v_call: TRBV30; clone_size: .; j_call: TRBJ1-6; d_call: .; cdr3_nt: TGTGCCTGGAGACTCGGACAGCCGAATTCACCCCTCCACTTT; cdr3_aa: CAWRLGQPNSPLHF
v_call: TRBV7-6; clone_size: .; j_call: TRBJ1-6; d_call: TRBD1; cdr3_nt: TGTGCCAGCAGCTTAGCGGCCCAGGGGGGATCACCCCTCCACTTT; cdr3_aa: CASSLAAQGGSPLHF
v_call: TRBV28; clone_size: .; j_call: TRBJ1-5; d_call: .; cdr3_nt: TGTGCCAGCAGTCCTTCCCCTGGCAGGGAGTACGGTAGACAGCCCCAGCATTTT; cdr3_aa: CASSPSPGREYGRQPQHF
v_call: TRBV4-2; clone_size: .; j_call: TRBJ1-4; d_call: .; cdr3_nt: TGTGCCAGCAGCCAAGATGGGGGGGAAAAACTGTTTTTT; cdr3_aa: CASSQDGGEKLFF
v_call: TRBV28; clone_size: .; j_call: TRBJ2-5; d_call: .; cdr3_nt: TGTGCCAGCAGTAGTAAGTTGTCGGAGACCCAGTACTTC; cdr3_aa: CASSSKLSETQYF
v_call: TRBV10-2; clone_size: .; j_call: TRBJ1-4; d_call: TRBD1; cdr3_nt: TGCGCCACCGGACAGGGGAATGAAAAACTGTTTTTT; cdr3_aa: CATGQGNEKLFF
v_call: TRBV20-1; clone_size: .; j_call: TRBJ1-4; d_call: .; cdr3_nt: TGCAGTGCTAGTGAGTGGAAGGGCAAAGGGAGACTGTTTTTT; cdr3_aa: CSASEWKGKGRLFF
v_call: TRBV11-2; clone_size: .; j_call: TRBJ1-6; d_call: .; cdr3_nt: TGTGCCAGCAGCCTTAGAAATTATTCACCCCTCCACTTT; cdr3_aa: CASSLRNYSPLHF
v_call: TRBV18; clone_size: .; j_call: TRBJ1-5; d_call: TRBD1; cdr3_nt: TGTGCCAGCTCGGAGGGGACAGGAAGCAATCAGCCCCAGCATTTT; cdr3_aa: CASSEGTGSNQPQHF
v_call: TRBV5-1; clone_size: .; j_call: TRBJ2-1; d_call: .; cdr3_nt: TGCGCCAGCAGCGCCTATAGCGGAGGTTACAATGAGCAGTTCTTC; cdr3_aa: CASSAYSGGYNEQFF
v_call: TRBV19; clone_size: .; j_call: TRBJ1-5; d_call: .; cdr3_nt: TGTGCCAGTAGTATAGGACAGAACAATCAGCCCCAGCATTTT; cdr3_aa: CASSIGQNNQPQHF
v_call: TRBV6-5; clone_size: .; j_call: TRBJ1-2; d_call: TRBD1; cdr3_nt: TGTGCCAGCAGTTACGCGGACAGGGAGCACGGCTACACCTTC; cdr3_aa: CASSYADREHGYTF
v_call: TRBV5-5; clone_size: .; j_call: TRBJ1-3; d_call: .; cdr3_nt: TGTGCCAGCAGCCCGGGAGTAGCCCCTGGAAACACCATATATTTT; cdr3_aa: CASSPGVAPGNTIYF
v_call: TRBV6-5; clone_size: .; j_call: TRBJ1-4; d_call: .; cdr3_nt: TGTGCCAGCAGCCACCAGCACAATAATGAAAAACTGTTTTTT; cdr3_aa: CASSHQHNNEKLFF
v_call: TRBV18; clone_size: .; j_call: TRBJ1-1; d_call: .; cdr3_nt: TGTGCCAGCTCACCGTGGGGAGGGAACACTGAAGCTTTCTTT; cdr3_aa: CASSPWGGNTEAFF
v_call: TRBV15; clone_size: .; j_call: TRBJ2-3; d_call: .; cdr3_nt: TGTGCCACCAGGTCACGGACCACAGATACGCAGTATTTT; cdr3_aa: CATRSRTTDTQYF
v_call: TRBV7-6; clone_size: once; j_call: TRBJ2-5; d_call: TRBD2; cdr3_nt: TGTGCCAGCAGCTTAGCCGGGGGGGACCAAGAGACCCAGTACTTC; cdr3_aa: CASSLAGGDQETQYF
v_call: TRBV4-1; clone_size: .; j_call: TRBJ1-4; d_call: TRBD1; cdr3_nt: TGCGCCAGCAGCCAGGATCCGGGACAGCCTGAAAAACTGTTTTTT; cdr3_aa: CASSQDPGQPEKLFF
v_call: TRBV19; clone_size: .; j_call: TRBJ1-2; d_call: TRBD1; cdr3_nt: TGTGCCAGTACGGGCAGGGGGGCCGTTGGCTACACCTTC; cdr3_aa: CASTGRGAVGYTF
v_call: TRBV19; clone_size: .; j_call: TRBJ1-1; d_call: TRBD1; cdr3_nt: TGTGCCGCCGGGACAGGGGGAGGGAAAGCTTTCTTT; cdr3_aa: CAAGTGGGKAFF
v_call: TRBV13; clone_size: few; j_call: TRBJ1-4; d_call: .; cdr3_nt: TGTGCCAGCAGCCCGAGGGACACCGCTGCAACTAATGAAAAACTGTTTTTT; cdr3_aa: CASSPRDTAATNEKLFF
v_call: TRBV2; clone_size: .; j_call: TRBJ1-6; d_call: .; cdr3_nt: TGTGCCAGCAGTTTTTACGGGATCCCTTATTCACCCCTCCACTTT; cdr3_aa: CASSFYGIPYSPLHF
v_call: TRBV19; clone_size: .; j_call: TRBJ1-1; d_call: .; cdr3_nt: TGTGCCAGTAGTATAGGGTTTTACACTGAAGCTTTCTTT; cdr3_aa: CASSIGFYTEAFF